These 21 T cell receptor beta chains came from one sample sequenced in a study of OX40 agonist ivuxolimab in advanced cancers. TCRdb's table, derived via immunoSEQ multiplex PCR, lists solely in-frame clones and lacks some. This sample has 30,000 to 45,000 clones, with roughly three quarters found just once. This material consisted of CD4+ or CD8+ T cells sorted from blood, taken in a trial of the OX40 agonist ivuxolimab. All receptors come from an adult with an advanced solid tumor such as melanoma, head and neck, liver or kidney cancer.

This clone was counted only a few times. V is TRBV5-6 and J is TRBJ2-1; 13 bases are a match to TRBD2. The CDR3 has 16 residues. CDR1 and CDR2 (germline): SGHDT, YYEEEE. Trimming at V came to 6 bases and at J to 3 bases, leaving 6 bases not matched to a gene. As DNA, the CDR3 is TGTGCCAGCATCCTGGGGACTAGCGGGGACTACAATGAGCAGTTCTTC. Translated, it gives CASILGTSGDYNEQFF.

In its sample, this clone was seen a few times. The chain is built from TRBV6-6 and TRBJ1-2; no reliable D call. Germline-derived CDR1 and CDR2 are MNHNY and SVGAGI (reference sequence). V was trimmed by 5 bases and J by 6 bases, leaving 19 bases between them. The CDR3 runs to 15 residues. The CDR3 here is CASSPTQIRYHGYTF. The CDR3 nucleotides are TGTGCCAGCAGTCCAACCCAAATCAGGTATCATGGCTACACCTTC.

The V gene is TRBV5-8, the J gene TRBJ2-7; D not certain. Deletions cut 2 bases from V and 2 bases from J, with 14 bases between. The germline gives CDR1 SGHTS, CDR2 YDEGEE. The CDR3 consists of 15 residues. The CDR3 is CASSFVVAGAYEQYF. CDR3 nucleotide sequence: TGTGCCAGCAGCTTCGTTGTCGCAGGAGCCTACGAGCAGTACTTC.

This clone was recorded only once. The V call is TRBV7-2, the J call TRBJ2-7; D uncertain. Between the trimmed V and J ends, which lost 0 bases and 1 base, there was a span of 10 bases. Germline values: CDR1 SGHTA, CDR2 FQGNSA. CDR3 length: 15 residues. CDR3 coding DNA: TGTGCCAGCAGCTTAGCGGCAGGAAGTTCCTACGAGCAGTACTTC. This gives the protein CASSLAAGSSYEQYF. The full variable domain, its missing parts supplied by reference TRBV7-2 and TRBJ2-7, is GAGVSQSPSNKVTEKGKDVELRCDPISGHTALYWYRQSLGQGLEFLIYFQGNSAPDKSGLPSDRFSAERTGGSVSTLTIQRTQQEDSAVYLCASSLAAGSSYEQYFGPGTRLTVT.

V and J are TRBV2 and TRBJ2-7; no clear D gene. Germline V gives CDR1 SNHLY, CDR2 FYNNEI. V lost 3 bases and J 0 bases, leaving 6 bases between the germline ends. The length of the CDR3 is 13 residues. The CDR3 here is CASSELTSYEQYF. In nucleotides, the CDR3 is TGTGCCAGCAGTGAGCTCACCTCCTACGAGCAGTACTTC.

This clone has a handful of counts. The gene calls are TRBV28 and TRBJ2-1, with D maybe TRBD1 (6 bases). This CDR3 has 15 residues. The V end was cut by 7 bases, the J end by 3 bases, with 16 bases between. In germline, CDR1 is MDHEN, CDR2 SYDVKM. CDR3 DNA sequence: TGTGCCAGCAAAAGGGGGTTAGGGCTCTACAATGAGCAGTTCTTC. It is translated as CASKRGLGLYNEQFF.

The chain is built from TRBV11-2 and TRBJ1-5; D unresolved. This CDR3 has 12 amino acids. The V end was cut by 2 bases, the J end by 7 bases, with 6 bases between. Germline V gene lookup returns CDR1 SGHAT and CDR2 FQNNGV. This chain's CDR3 is CASSLKVQPQHF. The CDR3 nucleotides are TGTGCCAGCAGCTTAAAGGTACAGCCCCAGCATTTT. The full variable domain, completed using reference TRBV11-2 and TRBJ1-5, is EAGVAQSPRYKIIEKRQSVAFWCNPISGHATLYWYQQILGQGPKLLIQFQNNGVVDDSQLPKDRFSAERLKGVDSTLKIQPAKLEDSAVYLCASSLKVQPQHFGDGTRLSIL.

The J gene is TRBJ2-1, the V gene TRBV5-4; D is possibly TRBD1 (5 bases). CDR3 length: 15 residues. With 0 bases removed from V and 8 bases from J, the gap between germline ends came to 15 bases. Germline V gives CDR1 SGHNT, CDR2 YYREEE (reference sequence). The CDR3 reads CASSLEKGRVHEQFF. The CDR3 nucleotides read TGTGCCAGCAGCTTGGAAAAGGGCAGGGTCCATGAGCAGTTCTTC.

The V and J genes are TRBV14 and TRBJ2-7; tentatively, D is TRBD1 (5 bases). The V and J ends lost 4 bases and 3 bases respectively, with 16 bases between them. The CDR3 spans 15 residues. Germline V lookup: CDR1 SGHDN, CDR2 FVKESK. The CDR3 region is CASSPLLAGNYEQYF. Here the CDR3 DNA reads TGTGCCAGCAGCCCTCTTCTGGCAGGGAACTACGAGCAGTACTTC. Full variable domain (missing parts from reference TRBV14 and TRBJ2-7): EAGVTQFPSHSVIEKGQTVTLRCDPISGHDNLYWYRRVMGKEIKFLLHFVKESKQDESGMPNNRFLAERTGGTYSTLKVQPAELEDSGVYFCASSPLLAGNYEQYFGPGTRLTVT.

The chain combines TRBV28 with TRBJ1-2; weak D call: TRBD1 (5 bases). Germline-derived CDR1 and CDR2 are MDHEN and SYDVKM. V was trimmed by 6 bases and J by 3 bases, leaving 17 bases between them. CDR3 length: 15 residues. In DNA, the CDR3 is TGTGCCAGCAGCCCTAAGGGGAGAAGGGACTATGGCTACACCTTC. Amino acid sequence: CASSPKGRRDYGYTF.

V and J are TRBV19 and TRBJ2-3, with a weak D call TRBD2 (5 bases). CDR3 size: 14 residues. The V gene lost 3 bases and the J gene lost 2 bases, with 9 bases spanning the gap. Germline CDR1 reads LNHDA; CDR2 reads SQIVND (reference sequence). The CDR3 bases are TGTGCCAGTAGTATCCCGGGATACACAGATACGCAGTATTTT. It yields the protein CASSIPGYTDTQYF. The variable domain in full, completed from reference TRBV19 and TRBJ2-3, reads DGGITQSPKYLFRKEGQNVTLSCEQNLNHDAMYWYRQDPGQGLRLIYYSQIVNDFQKGDIAEGYSVSREKKESFPLTVTSAQKNPTAFYLCASSIPGYTDTQYFGPGTRLTVL.

V usage is TRBV6-6 and J usage is TRBJ1-4; D ambiguous. CDR1 and CDR2 from the germline V gene are MNHNY and SVGAGI (reference sequence). Trimming left V 6 bases short and J 7 bases short, with 9 bases between. This CDR3 is 12 amino acids long. The CDR3 region has the DNA TGTGCCAGCAGATCCTTATCTGAAAAACTGTTTTTT. Translating gives CASRSLSEKLFF.

V gene TRBV7-9 combines with J gene TRBJ1-1, with D maybe TRBD1 (6 bases). Deletions cut 5 bases from V and 2 bases from J, with 12 bases between. The CDR3 contains 14 residues. Germline CDR1 reads SEHNR; CDR2 reads FQNEAQ (reference sequence). CDR3 nucleotide sequence: TGTGCCAGCAGCCCAGGACAGATTAACACTGAAGCTTTCTTT. Its protein is CASSPGQINTEAFF.

Here the CDR3 reads CASSFSALDTQYF. CDR3 DNA sequence: TGTGCCAGCAGTTTCAGCGCTTTGGATACGCAGTATTTT. This chain uses TRBV27 with TRBJ2-3, with unresolved D. This CDR3 comprises 13 residues. The ends were cut back, 3 bases at V and 6 bases at J, with 10 bases in the middle. The germline CDR1 and CDR2 sequences are MNHEY and SMNVEV (reference sequence).

This chain connects TRBV5-6 to TRBJ2-1; D is undetermined. The ends were cut back, 7 bases at V and 4 bases at J, with 21 bases in the middle. This CDR3 spans 16 amino acids. Germline V CDR1 and CDR2: SGHDT, YYEEEE. The CDR3 region is CASDTDGFKVYNEQFF. The DNA of the CDR3 is TGTGCCAGCGACACCGACGGATTTAAGGTGTACAATGAGCAGTTCTTC.

This CDR3 reads CASRGEWRLIHEQFF. The CDR3 DNA reads TGTGCCAGTAGGGGCGAGTGGAGACTAATCCATGAGCAGTTCTTC. The J gene is TRBJ2-1, the V gene TRBV19; a weak D match, TRBD2 (5 bases). Trimming shortened V by 6 bases and J by 8 bases, and 20 bases separated the two germline ends. This CDR3 spans 15 amino acids. Germline V gives CDR1 LNHDA, CDR2 SQIVND (reference sequence). The whole variable domain, remainder taken from reference TRBV19 and TRBJ2-1, is DGGITQSPKYLFRKEGQNVTLSCEQNLNHDAMYWYRQDPGQGLRLIYYSQIVNDFQKGDIAEGYSVSREKKESFPLTVTSAQKNPTAFYLCASRGEWRLIHEQFFGPGTRLTVL.

The V and J genes are TRBV18 and TRBJ2-2, with D possibly called TRBD1 or TRBD2 (5 bases each). Germline values: CDR1 KGHSH, CDR2 LQKENI. Trimming removed 4 bases at V and 5 bases at J, with 17 bases between. The CDR3 consists of 16 residues. CDR3: CASSRNPGPETGELFF. CDR3 DNA sequence: TGTGCCAGCTCACGAAATCCGGGACCCGAAACCGGGGAGCTGTTTTTT. The variable domain in full, completed from reference TRBV18 and TRBJ2-2, reads NAGVMQNPRHLVRRRGQEARLRCSPMKGHSHVYWYRQLPEEGLKFMVYLQKENIIDESGMPKERFSAEFPKEGPSILRIQQVVRGDSAAYFCASSRNPGPETGELFFGEGSRLTVL.

The chain is built from TRBV18 and TRBJ2-2; TRBD1 is a possible D gene (6 bases). CDR1 KGHSH and CDR2 LQKENI come from the germline V gene. V lost 4 bases, J lost 4 bases, and 13 bases lay in between. CDR3 size: 15 residues. The CDR3 region is CASSHERGSTGELFF. The CDR3 nucleotides read TGTGCCAGCTCACACGAAAGGGGGAGCACCGGGGAGCTGTTTTTT. Looking up the rest from reference TRBV18 and TRBJ2-2 gives the full variable domain: NAGVMQNPRHLVRRRGQEARLRCSPMKGHSHVYWYRQLPEEGLKFMVYLQKENIIDESGMPKERFSAEFPKEGPSILRIQQVVRGDSAAYFCASSHERGSTGELFFGEGSRLTVL.

This clone was observed a few times. The rearrangement uses TRBV5-1 and TRBJ2-5; D assignment may be TRBD1 or TRBD2 (6 bases each). The CDR3 is made up of 15 amino acids. The V end was cut by 4 bases, the J end by 7 bases, with 20 bases between. Germline assignment: CDR1 SGHRS and CDR2 YFSETQ. The CDR3 loop reads CASSPTPGAGGTQYF. The CDR3 DNA reads as TGCGCCAGCAGCCCGACTCCAGGGGCCGGGGGGACCCAGTACTTC.

In this sample, this clone turned up once. The CDR3 loop reads CASGQGLNTEAFF. For the CDR3, the DNA is TGTGCCAGCGGACAGGGTTTGAACACTGAAGCTTTCTTT. The chain couples TRBV28 to TRBJ1-1; 8 bases fit TRBD1. Germline V gene sequence: CDR1 MDHEN, CDR2 SYDVKM. CDR3 length: 13 residues. V lost 8 bases, J lost 0 bases, and 2 bases stayed unmatched. Full variable domain (outside the CDR3, taken from reference TRBV28 and TRBJ1-1): DVKVTQSSRYLVKRTGEKVFLECVQDMDHENMFWYRQDPGLGLRLIYFSYDVKMKEKGDIPEGYSVSREKKERFSLILESASTNQTSMYLCASGQGLNTEAFFGQGTRLTVV.

The CDR3 protein is CASGGRQGRGYTF. DNA for the CDR3: TGCGCCAGTGGGGGACGACAGGGAAGAGGCTACACCTTC. The chain carries TRBV5-1 and TRBJ1-2; TRBD1 aligns across 7 bases. V shed 8 bases and J 8 bases; nucleotides not matched to a gene: 12. CDR3 size: 13 residues. Germline loops: CDR1 SGHRS, CDR2 YFSETQ. Combining the CDR3 with reference TRBV5-1 and TRBJ1-2 gives the whole variable domain KAGVTQTPRYLIKTRGQQVTLSCSPISGHRSVSWYQQTPGQGLQFLFEYFSETQRNKGNFPGRFSGRQFSNSRSEMNVSTLELGDSALYLCASGGRQGRGYTFGSGTRLTVV.